One sample yielded the 30 T cell receptor beta chains listed below, sequenced in a study of blood T cells in healthy people across ages. A second PCR of 7 to 11 cycles used a sample-barcoded 5' primer and a J-beta primer mix. TCRdb passed the 5' RACE reads through MiXCR, listing each CDR3 protein once. In the table there are about 1.6 million distinct CDR3 sequences, 30% to 40% of which are singletons. Sequences were obtained from blood. Receptor source: a woman aged 25 to 39 in good health.

This clonotype was counted a few times. The rearrangement joins TRBV5-6 to TRBJ1-1; 10 bases agree with TRBD1. With V trimmed by 2 bases and J by 5 bases, 12 bases remained unmatched. Looked up from germline, CDR1 is SGHDT and CDR2 is YYEEEE. There are 17 residues in the CDR3. The CDR3 protein is CASSFRTGGRLRTEAFF. DNA of the CDR3: TGTGCCAGCAGCTTTAGGACAGGGGGGAGATTGAGGACTGAAGCTTTCTTT.

In this sample, this clonotype turned up a few times. The rearrangement joins TRBV11-2 to TRBJ1-3; no firm D call. Trimming pared 5 bases from V and 2 bases from J, leaving 10 bases between. This CDR3 comprises 14 residues. CDR1 is SGHAT and CDR2 is FQNNGV in the germline V gene. For the CDR3, the DNA is TGTGCCAGCAGCCCCCCCCTCACTGGAAACACCATATATTTT. It translates to CASSPPLTGNTIYF.

This clonotype has a count of ten or more. J is TRBJ2-7 and V is TRBV20-1; 8 bases map to TRBD2. Germline assignment: CDR1 DFQATT and CDR2 SNEGSKA (reference sequence). The CDR3 extends over 14 amino acids. V lost 3 bases and J lost 7; bases outside the gene matches: 11. The CDR3 sequence is CSASRRGGAEEQYF. The DNA of the CDR3 is TGCAGTGCTAGCCGCCGGGGGGGCGCTGAGGAGCAGTACTTC.

This clonotype was counted between two and nine times. This chain uses TRBV20-1 with TRBJ2-3; TRBD2 matches 9 bases. The V segment lost 5 bases and the J segment 1 base; nucleotides outside the gene matches: 4. CDR1 and CDR2 from the germline V gene are DFQATT and SNEGSKA (reference sequence). The CDR3 length is 14 residues. The CDR3 nucleotides are TGCAGTGCTCCGAGCGGGGGGCGCACAGATACGCAGTATTTT. Amino acid sequence: CSAPSGGRTDTQYF.

V usage is TRBV20-1 and J usage is TRBJ2-7; D is undetermined. The CDR3 runs to 13 residues. Deletions cut 7 bases from V and 3 bases from J, with 16 bases between. Germline CDR1 is DFQATT and CDR2 is SNEGSKA (reference sequence). The CDR3 DNA reads as TGCAGTGGCCGGGTCGTCCCAGTCTACGAGCAGTACTTC. This sequence encodes CSGRVVPVYEQYF.

This clonotype was found once. The J gene is TRBJ2-3, the V gene TRBV12-3 or TRBV12-4; no definite D call. Trimming cost V 7 bases and J 1 base, with 9 bases left between them. There are 13 residues in the CDR3. CDR3 DNA: TGTGCCAGCACGTATGCGGGCACAGATACGCAGTATTTT. Translating it yields CASTYAGTDTQYF.

The chain combines TRBV28 with TRBJ2-7; the D gene is possibly TRBD1 (6 bases). The V end lost 6 bases, the J end lost 0 bases, and 12 bases lay between the germline ends. The CDR3 runs to 14 residues. CDR1 and CDR2 from the germline V gene are MDHEN and SYDVKM. CDR3 nucleotide sequence: TGTGCCAGCAGAAGGACAGCACTCTCCTACGAGCAGTACTTC. Encoded protein: CASRRTALSYEQYF.

This clonotype was counted between two and nine times. V and J are TRBV30 and TRBJ2-7; D unclear. This CDR3 region has 10 residues. V was cut by 5 bases and J by 7 bases, with 9 bases left in between. Per the germline V gene, CDR1 is GTSNPN and CDR2 is SVGIG (reference sequence). The CDR3 sequence is CAWGNTEQYF. In DNA form, the CDR3 reads TGTGCCTGGGGGAATACAGAGCAGTACTTC.

This clonotype was seen many times. The chain is built from TRBV29-1 and TRBJ1-1, with 9 bases matching TRBD1. Unmatched junction bases numbered 6, after V lost 6 bases and J lost 7 bases. Germline loops: CDR1 SQVTM, CDR2 ANQGSEA. The CDR3 consists of 12 residues. CDR3 sequence: CSVAGQGSEAFF. CDR3 nucleotide sequence: TGCAGCGTCGCGGGACAGGGCAGTGAAGCTTTCTTT.

For this clonotype: A much bigger clone sits one base away, suggesting this may be a read error. The rearrangement joins TRBV29-1 to TRBJ1-5; no reliable D call. The V end was cut by 6 bases, the J end by 3 bases, with 15 bases between. This CDR3 is 14 amino acids long. CDR1 and CDR2 from the germline V gene are SQVTM and ANQGSEA. As DNA, the CDR3 is TGCAGCGTGGTCTCCGACGGTACCAATCAGCCCCAGCATTTT. This translates into CSVVSDGTNQPQHF.

This chain links TRBV19 with TRBJ2-2; D may be TRBD2 (7 bases). V was shortened by 7 bases and J by 5 bases, with 14 bases between the two germline ends. Germline V CDR1 and CDR2: LNHDA, SQIVND (reference sequence). The CDR3 length is 14 residues. The CDR3 DNA is TGTGCCAGTAAGGGAGGGGGTGCGACCGGGGAGCTGTTTTTT. It yields the protein CASKGGGATGELFF.

This clonotype came up a few times. This chain uses TRBV7-2 with TRBJ1-4; D unclear. Germline CDR1 SGHTA, CDR2 FQGNSA. The CDR3 totals 16 residues. V lost 5 bases to trimming and J lost 7 bases, with 20 bases between them. The CDR3 loop is CASSPTLIPIGEKLFF. CDR3 nucleotide sequence: TGTGCCAGCAGCCCGACACTCATTCCCATAGGTGAAAAACTGTTTTTT.

There are a few counts of this clonotype. This rearrangement joins TRBV7-2 to TRBJ2-1; D perhaps matches TRBD2 (6 bases). The CDR3 is 15 amino acids. V gave up 4 bases and J gave up 1 base, with 11 bases separating them. Looked up from germline, CDR1 is SGHTA and CDR2 is FQGNSA. The CDR3 sequence is CASSSGLWSYNEQFF. In nucleotides, the CDR3 is TGTGCCAGCAGCTCGGGACTGTGGTCCTACAATGAGCAGTTCTTC.

The chain carries TRBV4-1 and TRBJ2-7, with D maybe TRBD1 (7 bases). V lost 0 bases and J 4 bases, leaving 16 bases between the germline ends. The CDR3 extends over 16 amino acids. The germline V gene encodes CDR1 MGHRA and CDR2 YSYEKL. The CDR3 DNA follows: TGCGCCAGCAGCCAAGATAAGGCGGGACAGTTTTACGAGCAGTACTTC. Translated: CASSQDKAGQFYEQYF.

As concerns this clonotype: At one boundary the junction diverges from the germline segment, which might be a read error. V and J are TRBV7-2 and TRBJ2-1; perhaps TRBD1 as D (5 bases). Per the germline V gene, CDR1 is SGHTA and CDR2 is FQGNSA. There are 14 residues in the CDR3. The CDR3 nucleotides are TGTGCCAGCAGCTTAGTCGTCAGGGCCAATGAGCAGTGCTTC. Residues: CASSLVVRANEQCF.

The chain carries TRBV6-1 and TRBJ2-1; D might be TRBD2 (6 bases). This CDR3 contains 15 residues. Trimming shortened V by 4 bases and J by 8 bases, and 18 bases separated the two germline ends. CDR1 and CDR2 from the germline V gene are MNHNS and SASEGT. The CDR3 loop reads CASSVWTTSGDEQFF. The CDR3 DNA follows: TGTGCCAGCAGTGTTTGGACTACCTCAGGAGATGAGCAGTTCTTC.

In this sample, this clonotype turned up a few times. The chain is built from TRBV7-9 and TRBJ2-3, with D maybe TRBD2 (7 bases). The ends were cut back, 3 bases at V and 0 bases at J, with 13 bases in the middle. The CDR3 is made up of 16 amino acids. Germline loops: CDR1 SEHNR, CDR2 FQNEAQ (reference sequence). Here the CDR3 DNA reads TGTGCCAGCAGCTTTAGGGGGGGGGAAAGCACAGATACGCAGTATTTT. Its translation: CASSFRGGESTDTQYF.

The chain links TRBV20-1 to TRBJ2-5; D gene ambiguous. Deletions cut 7 bases from V and 11 bases from J, with 17 bases between. Germline CDR1 reads DFQATT; CDR2 reads SNEGSKA (reference sequence). CDR3 length equals 11 residues. The CDR3 region is CSVGSGGEQYF. CDR3 nucleotides: TGCAGTGTGGGCTCCGGCGGTGAGCAGTACTTC.

This clonotype was counted only a few times. V is TRBV5-1 and J is TRBJ2-2, with D perhaps given as TRBD1 or TRBD2 (5 bases each). Germline CDR1 and CDR2: SGHRS and YFSETQ. The CDR3 consists of 15 residues. V gave up 4 bases and J gave up 3 bases, with 13 bases separating them. CDR3 residues: CASSGRDHHTGELFF. DNA for the CDR3: TGCGCCAGCAGCGGACGGGACCATCACACCGGGGAGCTGTTTTTT. Complete variable domain (other parts from reference TRBV5-1 and TRBJ2-2): KAGVTQTPRYLIKTRGQQVTLSCSPISGHRSVSWYQQTPGQGLQFLFEYFSETQRNKGNFPGRFSGRQFSNSRSEMNVSTLELGDSALYLCASSGRDHHTGELFFGEGSRLTVL.

In nucleotides, the CDR3 is TGTGCCAGCACCCACGGTAGCCCCGGGCGGACCAAAAACATTCAGTACTTC. It yields the protein CASTHGSPGRTKNIQYF. The V and J genes are TRBV12-3 or TRBV12-4 and TRBJ2-4; D unresolved. Trimming cost V 7 bases and J 2 bases, with 21 bases left between them. The CDR3 sequence is 17 residues long.

The chain couples TRBV10-3 to TRBJ1-2; D is unclear. The CDR3 has 13 residues. V shed 4 bases and J shed 0 bases, with 6 bases lying between them. Germline values: CDR1 ENHRY, CDR2 SYGVKD. The DNA of the CDR3 is TGTGCCATCAGTGCGGTAACTAACTATGGCTACACCTTC. Translated: CAISAVTNYGYTF.

The genes are TRBV11-3 and TRBJ1-2, with D possibly matching TRBD1 (5 bases). V was shortened by 5 bases and J by 4 bases, with 17 bases between the two germline ends. The CDR3 contains 15 residues. Germline CDR1 reads SGHNT; CDR2 reads YENEEA. CDR3 protein: CASSLGQLGPYGYTF. For the CDR3, the DNA is TGTGCCAGCAGCCTGGGCCAGTTGGGGCCCTATGGCTACACCTTC.

CDR3 in DNA: TGCAGTGCCGCGGTCCCGGGACGTTGGGGTGAGCAGTTCTTC. Its translation: CSAAVPGRWGEQFF. This sequence joins TRBV20-1 and TRBJ2-1; either TRBD1 or TRBD2 may supply D (5 bases each). Per germline, CDR1 DFQATT and CDR2 SNEGSKA (reference sequence). V was trimmed by 6 bases and J by 9 bases, leaving 21 bases between them. This CDR3 is built from 14 residues.

This clonotype was seen more than once but under ten times. The chain uses TRBV20-1 and TRBJ1-1; TRBD1 is a possible D gene (6 bases). The germline V and J ends were trimmed by 5 bases and 4 bases, with 14 bases remaining between them. This CDR3 region has 13 residues. CDR1 and CDR2 (germline): DFQATT, SNEGSKA (reference sequence). CDR3: CSAQQGATTEAFF. The CDR3 region has the DNA TGCAGTGCTCAACAGGGCGCAACCACTGAAGCTTTCTTT.

With respect to this clonotype: This may be a read error: a much more frequent sequence differs by one nucleotide. V is TRBV14 and J is TRBJ2-7; perhaps D is TRBD1 or TRBD2 (5 bases each). The CDR3 spans 11 residues. V was shortened by 6 bases and J by 6 bases, with 9 bases between the two germline ends. Germline CDR1 is SGHDN and CDR2 is FVKESK. The CDR3 coding sequence is TGTGCCAGCAGTTCAGGGACCGAGCAGTACTTC. Its translation is CASSSGTEQYF. The complete variable domain, with remaining parts taken from reference TRBV14 and TRBJ2-7, reads EAGVTQFPSHSVIEKGQTVTLRCDPISGHDNLYWYRRVMGKEIKFLLHFVKESKQDESGMPNNRFLAERTGGTYSTLKVQPAELEDSGVYFCASSSGTEQYFGPGTRLTVT.

The chain carries TRBV6-5 and TRBJ1-5, with 7 nucleotides matching TRBD1. V trimming: 5 bases; J trimming: 4 bases; junction bases outside the gene matches: 11. CDR1 is MNHEY and CDR2 is SVGAGI in the germline V gene. The CDR3 is made up of 16 amino acids. The CDR3 sequence: CASSLDGQDRNQPQHF. CDR3 nucleotides: TGTGCCAGCAGTCTTGATGGACAGGACCGGAATCAGCCCCAGCATTTT.

This rearrangement joins TRBV5-4 to TRBJ2-4, with TRBD1 matching over 7 bases. The J call is doubtful: the DNA matches TRBJ2-7 better. Germline V gene lookup returns CDR1 SGHNT and CDR2 YYREEE (reference sequence). This CDR3 spans 16 amino acids. CDR3 in DNA: TGTGCCAGCAGCTTGGGGGTACTGACAGGGTTCTACGAGCAGTACTTC. Translated: CASSLGVLTGFYEQYF.

In its sample, this clonotype was seen once. One end of the junction fails to match germline, which may point to a read error. The rearrangement links TRBV7-9 to TRBJ2-5; D is unresolved. CDR1 SEHNR and CDR2 FQNEAQ come from the germline V gene (reference sequence). This CDR3 has 14 amino acids. CDR3: CASSLLTYQGTQYF. The CDR3 coding sequence is TGTGCCAGCAGCTTATTAACGTACCAAGGGACCCAGTACTTC.

V usage is TRBV3-1 and J usage is TRBJ2-4; no clear D. Germline V CDR1 and CDR2: LGHDT, YNNKEL (reference sequence). CDR3 size: 15 residues. V was trimmed by 3 bases and J by 0 bases, leaving 9 bases between them. The CDR3 DNA sequence: TGTGCCAGCAGCCAGGACCCTTTAGCCAAAAACATTCAGTACTTC. Amino acids: CASSQDPLAKNIQYF.

This clonotype showed up many times. This rearrangement joins TRBV12-5 to TRBJ2-6, with a tentative D call TRBD2 (5 bases). The CDR3 has 13 residues. CDR1 is LGHNT, CDR2 FRNRAP, per germline. The CDR3 DNA sequence: TGTGCCAGCGGCAGCTCTGGGGCCAACGTCCTGACTTTC. Translating it yields CASGSSGANVLTF.